Listed below are T cell receptor beta chains from one sample, sequenced in a study of CD8 T cells in Susac syndrome. TCRdb processed the immunoSEQ multiplex PCR reads anew with MiXCR; each CDR3 protein has one entry. The data show approximately 300,000 distinct CDR3 sequences, 65% to 90% seen once. Sequencing used CD8+ T cells from PBMCs. These receptors were taken from a human donor with multiple sclerosis. Both conserved end residues are part of each CDR3. The D gene is left open where the match is weak. Rows give clone size only sometimes, using once, few, many, or a class for an expanded clone.

clone size: .; V gene: TRBV20-1; D gene: .; J gene: TRBJ2-7; CDR3 DNA: TGCAGTGCTAGAGATCTCGCGGGCCAAATCTACGAGCAGTACTTC; CDR3 protein: CSARDLAGQIYEQYF
clone size: once; V gene: TRBV30; D gene: .; J gene: TRBJ1-3; CDR3 DNA: TGTGCCTGGGAGCCCGGAGACAGGCGGATCCTCTCTGGAAACACCATATATTTT; CDR3 protein: CAWEPGDRRILSGNTIYF
clone size: .; V gene: TRBV9; D gene: .; J gene: TRBJ2-2; CDR3 DNA: TGTGCCAGCAGCGTAGGAGGTGGCCCGCAGGGCGGGGAGCTGTTTTTT; CDR3 protein: CASSVGGGPQGGELFF
clone size: .; V gene: TRBV11-2; D gene: .; J gene: TRBJ2-7; CDR3 DNA: TGTGCCAGCAGCTTATGGGACTCCCGGTCCTACGAGCAGTACTTC; CDR3 protein: CASSLWDSRSYEQYF
clone size: few; V gene: TRBV5-1; D gene: .; J gene: TRBJ2-7; CDR3 DNA: TGCGCCAGCAGCTTCCGAGCGTATTACGAGCAGTACTTC; CDR3 protein: CASSFRAYYEQYF
clone size: few; V gene: TRBV11-2; D gene: .; J gene: TRBJ2-7; CDR3 DNA: TGTGCCAGCAGCTTAGAAACCCGGACAGCGTCCTACGAGCAGTACTTC; CDR3 protein: CASSLETRTASYEQYF
clone size: .; V gene: TRBV27; D gene: .; J gene: TRBJ2-2; CDR3 DNA: TGTGCCAGCAGCTTGATGGATAACACCGGGGAGCTGTTTTTT; CDR3 protein: CASSLMDNTGELFF
clone size: .; V gene: TRBV29-1; D gene: TRBD2; J gene: TRBJ2-7; CDR3 DNA: TGCAGCGTTGCCGGGACTAGCGGGAGCTCCTACGAGCAGTACTTC; CDR3 protein: CSVAGTSGSSYEQYF
clone size: .; V gene: TRBV24-1; D gene: .; J gene: TRBJ2-2; CDR3 DNA: TGTGCCACCAGTGATTTGAAGGACAGATCCAACACCGGGGAGCTGTTTTTT; CDR3 protein: CATSDLKDRSNTGELFF
clone size: .; V gene: TRBV6-5; D gene: .; J gene: TRBJ1-6; CDR3 DNA: TGTGCCAGCAGGCCCTGGGATTCACCCCTCCACTTT; CDR3 protein: CASRPWDSPLHF
clone size: .; V gene: TRBV7-9; D gene: TRBD2; J gene: TRBJ2-1; CDR3 DNA: TGTGCCAGCAGCTTGGGAGCGGGAGGCATTAAGGACAATGAGCAGTTCTTC; CDR3 protein: CASSLGAGGIKDNEQFF
clone size: few; V gene: TRBV7-4; D gene: TRBD1; J gene: TRBJ1-2; CDR3 DNA: TGTGCCAGCAGCTTAGCGGACAGGGTACCAAATGGCTACACCTTC; CDR3 protein: CASSLADRVPNGYTF
clone size: .; V gene: TRBV7-9; D gene: .; J gene: TRBJ1-1; CDR3 DNA: TGTGCCACCTCCCCCACCTCGAACACTGAAGCTTTCTTT; CDR3 protein: CATSPTSNTEAFF
clone size: .; V gene: TRBV28; D gene: TRBD1; J gene: TRBJ2-3; CDR3 DNA: TGTGCCAGCAGTCCCCCGGGGACAGGTGGATATACGCAGTATTTT; CDR3 protein: CASSPPGTGGYTQYF
clone size: .; V gene: TRBV11-2; D gene: .; J gene: TRBJ2-7; CDR3 DNA: TGTGCCAGCAGCCGCACCCTTGAACCATACGAGCAGTACTTC; CDR3 protein: CASSRTLEPYEQYF
clone size: .; V gene: TRBV7-2; D gene: .; J gene: TRBJ1-1; CDR3 DNA: TGTGCCAGCAGCTTAGTAGCCACTGAAGCTTTCTTT; CDR3 protein: CASSLVATEAFF
clone size: .; V gene: TRBV7-9; D gene: .; J gene: TRBJ2-7; CDR3 DNA: TGTGCCAGCAGCTACTCCTCGGGGTTCCGATCCTACGAGCAGTACTTC; CDR3 protein: CASSYSSGFRSYEQYF
clone size: .; V gene: TRBV28; D gene: .; J gene: TRBJ2-7; CDR3 DNA: TGTGCCAGCTGCCGGGACGGCCCCTACGAGCAGTACTTC; CDR3 protein: CASCRDGPYEQYF
clone size: .; V gene: TRBV10-3; D gene: .; J gene: TRBJ2-2; CDR3 DNA: TGTGCCATCAGTGAGGGAGATAGCGGGAACACCGGGGAGCTGTTTTTT; CDR3 protein: CAISEGDSGNTGELFF
clone size: .; V gene: TRBV4-3; D gene: TRBD1; J gene: TRBJ2-7; CDR3 DNA: TGCGCCAGCAGCCAAGGGCAGGGGGTAAACTACGAGCAGTACTTC; CDR3 protein: CASSQGQGVNYEQYF
clone size: .; V gene: TRBV24-1; D gene: .; J gene: TRBJ2-2; CDR3 DNA: TGTGCCACCAGTGATTTAGGGACTCCGAACGCCGGGGAGCTGTTTTTT; CDR3 protein: CATSDLGTPNAGELFF
clone size: .; V gene: TRBV3-1; D gene: .; J gene: TRBJ2-3; CDR3 DNA: TGTGCCAGCAGCCAAGACCATGGCACAGATACGCAGTATTTT; CDR3 protein: CASSQDHGTDTQYF
clone size: .; V gene: TRBV7-3; D gene: TRBD2; J gene: TRBJ2-1; CDR3 DNA: TGTGCCAGCAGTTCGGCGGGAGGGAGCAATGAGCAGTTCTTC; CDR3 protein: CASSSAGGSNEQFF
clone size: .; V gene: TRBV3-1; D gene: TRBD2; J gene: TRBJ2-1; CDR3 DNA: TGTGCCAGCAGCCACCCCAGACTAGCGGGAGGGTCCTACGAGCAGTTCTTC; CDR3 protein: CASSHPRLAGGSYEQFF
clone size: .; V gene: TRBV29-1; D gene: .; J gene: TRBJ1-1; CDR3 DNA: TGCAGCGGTGACAGTGGGGGTTGGCCCACTGAAGCTTTCTTT; CDR3 protein: CSGDSGGWPTEAFF
clone size: .; V gene: TRBV4-3; D gene: TRBD1; J gene: TRBJ2-7; CDR3 DNA: TGCGCCAGCAGCCAAGAGGGTTCGACAGGGCTAGGGGCCTACGAGCAGTACTTC; CDR3 protein: CASSQEGSTGLGAYEQYF
clone size: .; V gene: TRBV12-3/TRBV12-4; D gene: TRBD2; J gene: TRBJ2-5; CDR3 DNA: TGTGCCAGCAGTTTATTGACTAGCGGGAGAACCCAGTACTTC; CDR3 protein: CASSLLTSGRTQYF
clone size: .; V gene: TRBV4-3; D gene: .; J gene: TRBJ2-7; CDR3 DNA: TGCGCCAGCAGCACTCAATCAGGGGTCAGCACCTACGAGCAGTACTTC; CDR3 protein: CASSTQSGVSTYEQYF
clone size: .; V gene: TRBV2; D gene: .; J gene: TRBJ1-1; CDR3 DNA: TGTGCCAGCAGTGAACTTCCCGAGGGGCAGGGACGAACTGAAGCTTTCTTT; CDR3 protein: CASSELPEGQGRTEAFF
clone size: .; V gene: TRBV27; D gene: .; J gene: TRBJ1-2; CDR3 DNA: TGTGCCAGCAGAGAGACAGAGCTCTATGGCTACACCTTC; CDR3 protein: CASRETELYGYTF
clone size: .; V gene: TRBV13; D gene: .; J gene: TRBJ2-1; CDR3 DNA: TGTGCCAGCAGCTTAGGGAAGCCCCTCAACAATGAGCAGTTCTTC; CDR3 protein: CASSLGKPLNNEQFF
clone size: .; V gene: TRBV12-3/TRBV12-4; D gene: TRBD2; J gene: TRBJ2-1; CDR3 DNA: TGTGCCAGCAGTTCCGGACTAGCAACAAATGAGCAGTTCTTC; CDR3 protein: CASSSGLATNEQFF
clone size: .; V gene: TRBV24-1; D gene: .; J gene: TRBJ2-2; CDR3 DNA: TGTGCCACCAGTGACACGGCACCGTTCGCGAACACCGGGGAGCTGTTTTTT; CDR3 protein: CATSDTAPFANTGELFF
clone size: few; V gene: TRBV12-3/TRBV12-4; D gene: .; J gene: TRBJ1-2; CDR3 DNA: TGTGCCAGCTCCCCACGGGTGGGGTGGGGGGGCTATGGCTACACCTTC; CDR3 protein: CASSPRVGWGGYGYTF
clone size: .; V gene: TRBV27; D gene: TRBD2; J gene: TRBJ2-1; CDR3 DNA: TGTGCCAGCAGTCTCGGGACTAGCGGGCAGAATGAGCAGTTCTTC; CDR3 protein: CASSLGTSGQNEQFF
clone size: .; V gene: TRBV7-3; D gene: .; J gene: TRBJ2-3; CDR3 DNA: TGTGCCAGCAGCTTATCCGGTGGGAGCACAGATACGCAGTATTTT; CDR3 protein: CASSLSGGSTDTQYF
clone size: .; V gene: TRBV19; D gene: TRBD1; J gene: TRBJ1-1; CDR3 DNA: TGTGCCAGTAGTCAGGGGGGGGCGAACACTGAAGCTTTCTTT; CDR3 protein: CASSQGGANTEAFF
clone size: .; V gene: TRBV7-8; D gene: TRBD2; J gene: TRBJ2-1; CDR3 DNA: TGTGCCAGCAGCCCCTATAGCGGGACCCCCTACAATGGGCAGTTCTTC; CDR3 protein: CASSPYSGTPYNGQFF
clone size: .; V gene: TRBV7-9; D gene: TRBD1; J gene: TRBJ1-5; CDR3 DNA: TGTGCCAGCAGCCCCACAGGGGGGAGCAATCAGCCCCAGCATTTT; CDR3 protein: CASSPTGGSNQPQHF
clone size: .; V gene: TRBV5-6; D gene: .; J gene: TRBJ2-2; CDR3 DNA: TGTGCCAGCAGCTTGGAAGGGTTTAGGAACACCGGGGAGCTGTTTTTT; CDR3 protein: CASSLEGFRNTGELFF
clone size: .; V gene: TRBV12-3/TRBV12-4; D gene: .; J gene: TRBJ2-7; CDR3 DNA: TGTGCCAGCAGTCCTACCCCAAGGGTGTCATCCTCCTACGAGCAGTACTTC; CDR3 protein: CASSPTPRVSSSYEQYF
clone size: .; V gene: TRBV4-3; D gene: TRBD2; J gene: TRBJ2-2; CDR3 DNA: TGCGCCAGCAGTCGAAATCCACGGTGGACTAGCGGGAACACCGGGGAGCTGTTTTTT; CDR3 protein: CASSRNPRWTSGNTGELFF
clone size: .; V gene: TRBV6-5; D gene: TRBD1; J gene: TRBJ1-5; CDR3 DNA: TGTGCCAGCAGGGAGGGGGCTTGGCAGCCCCAGCATTTT; CDR3 protein: CASREGAWQPQHF
clone size: .; V gene: TRBV9; D gene: .; J gene: TRBJ2-7; CDR3 DNA: TGTGCCAGCAGCGAGACCCCGGGACTGGTCTACGAGCAGTACTTC; CDR3 protein: CASSETPGLVYEQYF
clone size: once; V gene: TRBV10-1; D gene: TRBD2; J gene: TRBJ2-1; CDR3 DNA: TGCGCCAGCAGTGTTTCGGACACTAGCGGCAATGAGCAGTTCTTC; CDR3 protein: CASSVSDTSGNEQFF
clone size: .; V gene: TRBV9; D gene: TRBD1; J gene: TRBJ2-7; CDR3 DNA: TGTGCCAGCCCCGACAGGGGAGCCTACGAGCAGTACTTC; CDR3 protein: CASPDRGAYEQYF
clone size: .; V gene: TRBV5-1; D gene: .; J gene: TRBJ1-1; CDR3 DNA: TGCGCCAGCAGCTCCGGGGCCAACACTGAAGCTTTCTTT; CDR3 protein: CASSSGANTEAFF
clone size: .; V gene: TRBV12-3/TRBV12-4; D gene: .; J gene: TRBJ2-7; CDR3 DNA: TGTGCCAGCAGTTTAGCGGCGTCAGCCTACGAGCAGTACTTC; CDR3 protein: CASSLAASAYEQYF
clone size: .; V gene: TRBV27; D gene: .; J gene: TRBJ1-1; CDR3 DNA: TGTGCCAGCAGTTTATCGGTTTCAGGGCCGGGCACTGAAGCTTTCTTT; CDR3 protein: CASSLSVSGPGTEAFF
clone size: once; V gene: TRBV2; D gene: .; J gene: TRBJ2-2; CDR3 DNA: TGTGCCGGGGACGTGGCCCGGGGCACCGGGGAGCTGTTTTTT; CDR3 protein: CAGDVARGTGELFF
clone size: .; V gene: TRBV9; D gene: .; J gene: TRBJ2-1; CDR3 DNA: TGTGCCAGCAGCGTTGGCAGGGGGGCCTACAATGAGCAGTTCTTC; CDR3 protein: CASSVGRGAYNEQFF
clone size: .; V gene: TRBV28; D gene: TRBD1; J gene: TRBJ2-1; CDR3 DNA: TGTGCCAGCAGCTCCCCTCAGACAGGGTACAATGAGCAGTTCTTC; CDR3 protein: CASSSPQTGYNEQFF
clone size: .; V gene: TRBV9; D gene: TRBD1; J gene: TRBJ2-1; CDR3 DNA: TGTGCCAGCAGCGGAACCGGGACAGGGGTCTACAATGAGCAGTTCTTC; CDR3 protein: CASSGTGTGVYNEQFF
clone size: .; V gene: TRBV10-3; D gene: .; J gene: TRBJ1-4; CDR3 DNA: TGTGCCACCCGGACAGTAGCTGCAACTAATGAAAAACTGTTTTTT; CDR3 protein: CATRTVAATNEKLFF